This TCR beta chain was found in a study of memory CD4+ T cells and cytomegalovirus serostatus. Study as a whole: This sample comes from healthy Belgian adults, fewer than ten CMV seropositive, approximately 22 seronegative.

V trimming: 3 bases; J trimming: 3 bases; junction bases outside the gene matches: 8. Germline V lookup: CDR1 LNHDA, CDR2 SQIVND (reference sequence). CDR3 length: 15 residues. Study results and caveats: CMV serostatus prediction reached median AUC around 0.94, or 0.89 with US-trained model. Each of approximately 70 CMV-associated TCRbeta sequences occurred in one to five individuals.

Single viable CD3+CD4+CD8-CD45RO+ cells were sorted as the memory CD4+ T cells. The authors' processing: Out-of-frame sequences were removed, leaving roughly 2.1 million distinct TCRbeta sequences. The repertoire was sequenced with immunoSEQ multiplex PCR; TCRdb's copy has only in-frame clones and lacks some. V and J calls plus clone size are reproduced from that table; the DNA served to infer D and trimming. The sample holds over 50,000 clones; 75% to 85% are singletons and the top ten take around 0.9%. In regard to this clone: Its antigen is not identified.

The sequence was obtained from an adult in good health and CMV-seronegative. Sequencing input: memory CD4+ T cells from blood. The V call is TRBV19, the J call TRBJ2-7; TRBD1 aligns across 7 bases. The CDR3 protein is CASSIGQVVFYEQYF. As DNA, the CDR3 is TGTGCCAGTAGTATTGGACAGGTCGTCTTCTACGAGCAGTACTTC.